This record concerns one TCR beta chain sequence. The antigen it binds to is not known. Base qualities are not recorded, but no much larger clone differs from it by a single base. At the junction V is shortened by 2 bases and J by 5 bases, with 6 bases in between. From a lookup of the germline V gene (reference sequence), CDR1 and CDR2 are SEHNR and FQNEAQ. The CDR3 contains 12 residues, cysteine and phenylalanine counted. Just the 36-base CDR3 DNA is kept, in frame starting at base 1. To define alloreactive TCRbeta sequences, the proliferating CFSE-low cells from the MLR were sequenced. CFSE-MLRs used pre-transplant recipient cells stimulated by donor PBMCs, splenocytes or lymph node cells, or third-party PBMCs. Randomization to immunosuppression withdrawal applied to every one of the 8 studied subjects. Genomic DNA was isolated with the Qiagen DNeasy Blood and Tissue Kit. This sample stems from a study of T cell clones after liver transplantation (dated by TCRdb to between 2018 and 2021). About the study as a whole: Samples were obtained from ITN030ST, a randomized trial in which withdrawal of immunosuppression was attempted within 2 years of liver transplantation. Tolerance was defined as complete withdrawal of immunosuppression for at least one year without a rise in liver enzymes beyond twice the upper limit of normal. No induction therapy was given to the subjects, and standard immunosuppression was administered until randomization at 12-24 months post-transplant. As an antigen-independent comparator for donor-reactive sequences, third party-reactive TCRbeta sequences were also identified from pre-transplant MLRs. Of the 8 liver transplant recipients making up the studied cohort, 3 were classified as tolerant and 5 as non-tolerant. Donor-reactive T cell clones were identified by TCRbeta sequencing after a pre-transplant mixed lymphocyte reaction and then tracked in post-transplant blood. Three of the eight recipients were HCV-positive; the others were transplanted for non-autoimmune, non-viral indications. Summary of the overall study and its limitations: In a couple of subjects, low numbers of available donor cells limited the measurable donor-reactive repertoire. When repertoire turnover was taken into account, detection of donor-reactive sequences was significantly reduced in 7 of 8 subjects for CD4 and in 8 of 8 subjects for CD8. The conclusions were considered preliminary, being limited by small, heterogeneous patient numbers and non-standardized post-transplant time points. Without allograft tissue specimens, donor-reactive T cells may have migrated into the graft rather than being deleted. The decline in donor-reactive sequences exceeded the decline in third party-reactive sequences, suggesting partial antigen-specific deletion that was unrelated to withdrawal success. In 5 of 8 subjects, circulating donor-reactive CD4 TCRbeta sequences decreased significantly after transplant, regardless of tolerance or HCV status.

Frozen genomic DNA underwent high-throughput TCRbeta CDR3 sequencing by immunoSEQ, including PCR amplification, mapping, bias correction and internal controls. On the authors' methods: Productive rearrangements were retained, and unique TCRbeta sequences were defined by the CDR3 nucleotide sequence together with the V and J gene. For classification of a sequence as donor-reactive, at least 5-fold expansion in CFSE-low cells relative to unstimulated pre-transplant cells and a frequency of at least 0.01% were required. Per-subject minimum frequency thresholds, based on the lowest-template unstimulated sample, ensured at least 90% detection power. Jensen-Shannon divergence between the top 1000 TCRbeta sequences post- versus pre-transplant served as the measure of repertoire turnover. Changes in detection of donor-reactive sequences were tested with two-sided Fisher's exact tests. The table comes from immuneACCESS by way of TCRdb, which keeps in-frame sequences with V and J called. Part of the clones is missing from these tables; in studies checked, under half for an unresolved V gene and the rest for unknown reasons. Clone size and V and J calls were adopted from that table, with D and trimming inferred from the DNA. This sample comprises roughly 4,600 clones, 27% of them detected only once. Of the sample, over 12% is held by the ten largest clones.

The V and J segments used are TRBV7-9 and TRBJ1-1, with the D gene too uncertain to name. The sequence was obtained from a human patient who received a liver transplant. Post transplant, some T cells may arise from the graft donor. Sequencing used CD4+ T cells from cultured PBMCs. The nucleotide sequence is given as TGTGCCAGCAGCTTAATATTTACTGAAGCTTTCTTT. It is translated as CASSLIFTEAFF. With the portions outside the CDR3 filled from the reference TRBV7-9 and TRBJ1-1 genes, the complete variable region becomes DTGVSQNPRHKITKRGQNVTFRCDPISEHNRLYWYRQTLGQGPEFLTYFQNEAQLEKSRLLSDRFSAERPKGSFSTLEIQRTEQGDSAMYLCASSLIFTEAFFGQGTRLTVV.